These T cell receptor beta chains were read from a single sample in a study of human T cells and chemical hapten exposure. MiXCR, run by TCRdb on the RACE reads, gives a single entry per CDR3 protein. The table lists under 100,000 distinct CDR3 sequences, 11% of them singletons. The source was whole blood, collected in connection with sensitization to the hapten diphenylcyclopropenone (DPC). These receptors were collected from a woman between 45 and 65 years old with alopecia areata. Some clones in this sample may be carry-over from other donors' samples. CDR3s include the opening cysteine and the closing phenylalanine or tryptophan. The D gene is left open where the match is weak. Size values are once, few and many counts, or a class for expanded clones, and some rows have none.

clone_size: many
j_call: TRBJ1-6
d_call: -
v_call: TRBV12-3/TRBV12-4
cdr3_aa: CASSESTGASPLHF
cdr3_nt: TGTGCCAGCAGCGAGAGTACAGGCGCTTCACCCCTCCACTTT

clone_size: few
j_call: TRBJ2-7
d_call: TRBD2
v_call: TRBV19
cdr3_aa: CASSPYAGGPYEQYF
cdr3_nt: TGTGCCAGTAGTCCTTACGCGGGAGGGCCCTACGAGCAGTACTTC

clone_size: many
j_call: TRBJ2-2
d_call: -
v_call: TRBV29-1
cdr3_aa: CSVGLNTGELFF
cdr3_nt: TGCAGCGTTGGGCTGAACACCGGGGAGCTGTTTTTT

clone_size: many
j_call: TRBJ2-1
d_call: -
v_call: TRBV5-1
cdr3_aa: CASSLFGGHNEQFF
cdr3_nt: TGCGCCAGCAGCCTCTTCGGGGGCCACAATGAGCAGTTCTTC

clone_size: many
j_call: TRBJ1-1
d_call: -
v_call: TRBV6-5
cdr3_aa: CASTPLSLEGTEAFF
cdr3_nt: TGTGCCAGCACCCCCCTTAGTCTTGAGGGGACTGAAGCTTTCTTT

clone_size: -
j_call: TRBJ1-5
d_call: TRBD1
v_call: TRBV19
cdr3_aa: CASRPRTGGYSNQPQHF
cdr3_nt: TGTGCCAGTAGACCCCGGACAGGGGGGTATAGCAATCAGCCCCAGCATTTT

clone_size: -
j_call: TRBJ1-2
d_call: -
v_call: TRBV20-1
cdr3_aa: CSARDPPQEGYGYTF
cdr3_nt: TGCAGTGCTAGAGATCCCCCACAGGAGGGCTATGGCTACACCTTC

clone_size: many
j_call: TRBJ2-2
d_call: -
v_call: TRBV12-3/TRBV12-4
cdr3_aa: CASSFLEYTGELFF
cdr3_nt: TGTGCCAGCAGTTTCTTAGAGTACACCGGGGAGCTGTTTTTT

clone_size: -
j_call: TRBJ2-5
d_call: -
v_call: TRBV6-2/TRBV6-3
cdr3_aa: CASSSTGRKTQYF
cdr3_nt: TGTGCCAGCAGTTCAACGGGCAGAAAGACCCAGTACTTC

clone_size: many
j_call: TRBJ2-1
d_call: TRBD1
v_call: TRBV7-3
cdr3_aa: CASSPRSGTGGLNEQFF
cdr3_nt: TGTGCCAGCAGCCCGCGATCCGGGACAGGGGGCTTGAATGAGCAGTTCTTC

clone_size: -
j_call: TRBJ2-5
d_call: TRBD2
v_call: TRBV10-2
cdr3_aa: CASSGASGSGETQYF
cdr3_nt: TGCGCCAGCAGTGGGGCTAGCGGGAGTGGGGAGACCCAGTACTTC

clone_size: many
j_call: TRBJ2-7
d_call: TRBD2
v_call: TRBV6-2/TRBV6-3
cdr3_aa: CASSYSRTSGSNTYEQYF
cdr3_nt: TGTGCCAGCAGTTACTCGAGGACTAGCGGGAGTAACACCTACGAGCAGTACTTC

clone_size: -
j_call: TRBJ1-4
d_call: TRBD1
v_call: TRBV28
cdr3_aa: CASSSGGNEKLFF
cdr3_nt: TGTGCCAGCAGCTCAGGGGGTAATGAAAAACTGTTTTTT